This TCR beta chain was sequenced for a study of cytomegalovirus exposure and HLA in healthy donors. Whole-study context: Early release data held about 85 million unique TCRs from HLA-typed donors. Study findings and constraints: Associated with cytomegalovirus, according to the listing, were 150 to 200 TCR beta chains. A few CMV-associated chains were confirmed in vitro to be specific for CMV antigens. Being productive about 87% or about 30% of the time was typical of most TCR beta V segments in an earlier analysis.

On this clone itself: The antigen is unknown.

Germline CDR1 is MNHEY and CDR2 is SMNVEV (reference sequence). The CDR3 has 15 amino acids. Trimming removed 5 bases at V and 0 bases at J, with 12 bases between. Use of 60 Vbeta and 13 Jbeta primers characterized the PCR. Sequenced by immunoSEQ multiplex PCR; TCRdb stores in-frame clones only, minus some. Among 100,000 to 150,000 clones listed, roughly four fifths were seen once. The source of this sequence is a woman in her thirties or forties in good health and CMV-seronegative. This chain uses TRBV27 with TRBJ2-3; possibly TRBD2 for D (6 bases). Source material: PBMCs. The CDR3 DNA follows: TGTGCCAGCAGTCAAACCGGGAGAAGCACAGATACGCAGTATTTT. Protein sequence: CASSQTGRSTDTQYF.